Below, 6 T cell receptor beta chains from the same sample are listed, as sequenced in a study of low-dose radiotherapy and immunotherapy resistance in tumors. TCRs were amplified for roughly 20 PCR cycles with a constant-region primer and V-primer adapter. TCRdb redid the calling of the reads with MiXCR, one entry per CDR3 protein. This table has about 52,000 distinct CDR3 sequences, 33% appearing once. Time point given: after trial treatment. The treatment here: LDRT plus nivolumab, ipilimumab, low-dose cyclophosphamide and aspirin (RACIN trial). The specimen comprised PBMCs, sampled after low-dose radiotherapy plus immunotherapy. The receptors stem from a male donor with rectosigmoid adenocarcinoma.

This clonotype was seen only a few times. The J gene is TRBJ2-7, the V gene TRBV13; D not resolved. Per germline, CDR1 PRHDT and CDR2 FYEKMQ (reference sequence). Trimming took off 5 bases at V and 7 bases at J, with 12 bases between the two ends. The CDR3 extends over 12 amino acids. The CDR3 bases are TGTGCCAGCAGCCTATGGGGTGGGGAGCAGTACTTC. Residues: CASSLWGGEQYF.

The V call is TRBV10-2, the J call TRBJ2-5; no clear D gene. Looked up from germline, CDR1 is WSHSY and CDR2 is SAAADI. V lost 2 bases and J lost 4, with 14 bases in between. The CDR3 has 15 residues. The CDR3 protein is CASSEIEIVGETQYF. CDR3 in DNA: TGCGCCAGCAGTGAGATCGAAATAGTGGGAGAGACCCAGTACTTC.

The gene calls are TRBV5-4 and TRBJ2-3; 11 bases map to TRBD2. The CDR3 is made up of 20 amino acids. Per germline, CDR1 SGHNT and CDR2 YYREEE (reference sequence). Trimming removed 0 bases from V and 0 bases from J; junction bases left unmatched: 12. CDR3 protein: CASSLAASGRTFPSTDTQYF. DNA of the CDR3: TGTGCCAGCAGCTTGGCGGCTAGCGGGAGGACCTTCCCCAGCACAGATACGCAGTATTTT.

This clonotype came up many times. The genes are TRBV5-1 and TRBJ2-2; D unresolved. The CDR3 is 16 amino acids. Germline assignment: CDR1 SGHRS and CDR2 YFSETQ. Trimming took off 1 base at V and 0 bases at J, with 10 bases between the two ends. CDR3 residues: CASSLSPNANTGELFF. In DNA form, the CDR3 reads TGCGCCAGCAGCTTGTCGCCGAACGCGAACACCGGGGAGCTGTTTTTT. Together with reference TRBV5-1 and TRBJ2-2, the CDR3 gives the full variable domain: KAGVTQTPRYLIKTRGQQVTLSCSPISGHRSVSWYQQTPGQGLQFLFEYFSETQRNKGNFPGRFSGRQFSNSRSEMNVSTLELGDSALYLCASSLSPNANTGELFFGEGSRLTVL.

This clonotype was observed once. It is likely a read error: a sequence one base away is far more abundant. The chain is built from TRBV13 and TRBJ1-3; D uncertain. The CDR3 loop spans 17 amino acids. CDR1 and CDR2 (germline): PRHDT, FYEKMQ (reference sequence). V shed 5 bases and J shed 0 bases, with 17 bases lying between them. CDR3 nucleotide sequence: TGTGCCAGCAGCGTAGAGCGGGTCATAAGCTCTGGAAACACCATATATTTT. Amino acids: CASSVERVISSGNTIYF.

J is TRBJ1-3 and V is TRBV5-1, with D perhaps matching TRBD1 (5 bases). Germline values: CDR1 SGHRS, CDR2 YFSETQ. This CDR3 is built from 16 residues. V lost 4 bases to trimming and J lost 0 bases, with 14 bases between them. DNA for the CDR3: TGCGCCAGCAGCCCCGCTGACAGAAGCTCTGGAAACACCATATATTTT. This sequence encodes CASSPADRSSGNTIYF.